The T cell receptor beta chain under discussion was sequenced for a study of early T cells in non-severe SARS-CoV-2 infection. On the study more broadly: Sequencing used unsorted whole-blood bulk RNA, so chains lack pairing. Overall study findings and caveats: CD4 and private specificities were missed by VDJdb matching, which favored anti-spike CD8 responses.

This clonotype showed up many times. No antigen is known for it. CDR3 length: 19 residues. The V gene end was trimmed by 4 bases and the J gene end by 5 bases; junction bases not matched to a gene: 21. Germline V CDR1 and CDR2: MGHRA, YSYEKL. Attached unique molecular identifiers marked individual cDNA molecules. TCRdb re-called the 5' RACE reads with MiXCR, one entry per CDR3 protein. The sample has tens of thousands of distinct CDR3 sequences, around 9.7% seen once. The chain uses TRBV4-1 and TRBJ1-2; 8 nucleotides line up with TRBD1. Material for sequencing was whole blood. This clonotype originated in an adult who was a healthcare worker with PCR-confirmed SARS-CoV-2 infection or an uninfected control (not recorded which). The CDR3 DNA reads as TGCGCCAGCAGCCCAAATTGGGGGACAGGCGCCCTTACTGGATATGGCTACACCTTC. As protein: CASSPNWGTGALTGYGYTF.